This entry features one TCR beta chain sequence. What it recognizes is unknown. V was cut by 4 bases and J by 2 bases, with 16 bases left in between. This CDR3 region has 15 residues. Germline assignment: CDR1 SGHRS and CDR2 YFSETQ. This record belongs to a study of T cell clonotyping in hematopoietic cell transplantation. Study-wide points: Pathologically expanded recipient clonotypes increased progressively from day 30 to day 180 as diversity fell. At the given depth, recipient repertoires were over 95% de novo clonotypes.

Sequenced by immunoSEQ multiplex PCR; TCRdb stores in-frame clones only, minus some. The data show tens of thousands of clones, about 93% seen once. The chain joins TRBV5-1 to TRBJ2-7; D is ambiguous. The sequenced material came from peripheral blood mononuclear cells. This TCR derives from a woman in her fifties or sixties in good health. Some clones in this sample may be carry-over from other donors' samples. The CDR3 region has the DNA TGCGCCAGCAGCCCTGACCGTCTTACAGCCTACGAGCAGTACTTC. Translated, it gives CASSPDRLTAYEQYF.